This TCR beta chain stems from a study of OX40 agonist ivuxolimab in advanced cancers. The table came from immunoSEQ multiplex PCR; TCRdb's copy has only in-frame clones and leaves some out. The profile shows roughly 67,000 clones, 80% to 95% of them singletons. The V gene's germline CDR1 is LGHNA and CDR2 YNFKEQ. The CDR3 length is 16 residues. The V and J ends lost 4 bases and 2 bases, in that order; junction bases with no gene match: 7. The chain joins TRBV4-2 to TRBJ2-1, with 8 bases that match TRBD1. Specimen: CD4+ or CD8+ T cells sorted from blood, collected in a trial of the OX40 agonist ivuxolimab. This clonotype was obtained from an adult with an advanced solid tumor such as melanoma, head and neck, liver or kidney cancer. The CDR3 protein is CASSRAGTGPYNEQFF. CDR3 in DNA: TGTGCCAGCAGCCGTGCCGGGACAGGACCCTACAATGAGCAGTTCTTC.